Following are 27 T cell receptor beta chains from one sample sequenced in a study of blood T cells in healthy people across ages. It was with a sample-barcoded 5' primer and a J-beta primer mix that a second PCR of roughly 6 to 11 cycles was run. TCRdb analysed the 5' RACE reads with MiXCR anew, one entry per CDR3 protein. The table has 1,500,000 or so distinct CDR3 sequences, around 40% seen once; the top ten hold around 4%. The sample consisted of blood. The receptors here all came from a woman in her late teens or twenties in good health.

The chain has TRBV7-2 and TRBJ2-3; the D gene is possibly TRBD2 (5 bases). CDR1 SGHTA and CDR2 FQGNSA come from the germline V gene. With 4 bases removed from V and 2 bases from J, the gap between germline ends came to 16 bases. The CDR3 spans 16 residues. In nucleotides, the CDR3 is TGTGCCAGCAGCTCCGCGTATGCCCTAGCCACAGATACGCAGTATTTT. It yields the protein CASSSAYALATDTQYF. Variable domain in full (rest from reference TRBV7-2 and TRBJ2-3): GAGVSQSPSNKVTEKGKDVELRCDPISGHTALYWYRQSLGQGLEFLIYFQGNSAPDKSGLPSDRFSAERTGGSVSTLTIQRTQQEDSAVYLCASSSAYALATDTQYFGPGTRLTVL.

The sample holds a few counts of this clonotype. J is TRBJ2-1 and V is TRBV27; 7 nucleotides align to TRBD2. V was clipped by 8 bases and J by 5 bases; unmatched bases: 9. The V gene's germline CDR1 is MNHEY and CDR2 SMNVEV (reference sequence). CDR3 length: 14 residues. Written as DNA, the CDR3 is TGTGCCAGCGGGGACTACCAATCCCACAATGAGCAGTTCTTC. Translated: CASGDYQSHNEQFF.

This chain links TRBV7-9 with TRBJ2-7; 7 positions match TRBD2. V lost 4 bases and J lost 7; bases outside the gene matches: 19. The CDR3 loop spans 17 amino acids. Germline V CDR1 and CDR2: SEHNR, FQNEAQ (reference sequence). This CDR3 is CASSSTTSVRRYYEQYF. CDR3 in DNA: TGTGCCAGCAGCTCCACAACTAGCGTCCGCAGGTATTATGAGCAGTACTTC.

The CDR3 sequence: CASSLERLAGGPYNEQFF. CDR3 bases: TGTGCCAGCAGCTTAGAGAGACTAGCGGGGGGGCCATACAATGAGCAGTTCTTC. The chain uses TRBV7-2 and TRBJ2-1, with TRBD2 identical over 14 bases. The J segment lost 4 bases and the V segment lost 1 base, leaving 6 bases of the junction unmatched. The CDR3 loop spans 18 amino acids. CDR1 and CDR2 (germline): SGHTA, FQGNSA.

The V call is TRBV6-4, the J call TRBJ2-3; D remains ambiguous. V gave up 4 bases and J gave up 2 bases, with 7 bases separating them. CDR3 length equals 13 residues. Per the germline V gene, CDR1 is MRHNA and CDR2 is SNTAGT. For the CDR3, the DNA is TGTGCCAGCAGTGTACAAGACACAGATACGCAGTATTTT. Its translation is CASSVQDTDTQYF.

The chain is built from TRBV15 and TRBJ2-6; perhaps TRBD1 as D (6 bases). This CDR3 is 16 amino acids long. Germline V gene sequence: CDR1 LNHNV, CDR2 YYDKDF (reference sequence). Deletions cut 3 bases from V and 0 bases from J, with 9 bases between. The CDR3: CATSSDRPSGANVLTF. Here the CDR3 DNA reads TGTGCCACCAGCAGTGACAGGCCCTCTGGGGCCAACGTCCTGACTTTC.

There are a few counts of this clonotype. V gene TRBV3-1 combines with J gene TRBJ2-3; 7 nucleotides match TRBD1. The CDR3 extends over 15 amino acids. Germline V lookup: CDR1 LGHDT, CDR2 YNNKEL (reference sequence). V shed 5 bases and J 6 bases; nucleotides not matched to a gene: 11. The CDR3 DNA follows: TGTGCCAGCAGCAGGGACAGCTATCGTGGTGATACGCAGTATTTT. This translates into CASSRDSYRGDTQYF.

This clonotype has a handful of counts. The V and J genes are TRBV29-1 and TRBJ2-2; tentative D call: TRBD2 (6 bases). Deletions cut 7 bases from V and 4 bases from J, with 10 bases between. The CDR3 is 12 residues long. Germline CDR1 is SQVTM and CDR2 is ANQGSEA. The CDR3, as DNA: TGCAGCGCAAGACTAGTCACCGGGGAGCTGTTTTTT. Protein sequence: CSARLVTGELFF.

CDR3 in amino acids: CASSFGGLDYNEQFF. CDR3 nucleotides: TGTGCCAGCAGTTTTGGAGGGTTGGACTACAATGAGCAGTTCTTC. The chain has TRBV12-3 or TRBV12-4 and TRBJ2-1; possibly TRBD2 for D (6 bases). The CDR3 runs 15 residues. The germline V and J ends were trimmed by 3 bases and 3 bases, with 12 bases remaining between them.

This clonotype was detected only a few times. The rearrangement uses TRBV13 and TRBJ2-1; TRBD2 matches at 11 bases. J lost 8 bases, V lost 3 bases, and 12 bases had no gene match. The CDR3 is made up of 17 amino acids. Germline lookup yields CDR1 PRHDT and CDR2 FYEKMQ (reference sequence). The CDR3 protein is CASSLGWETSGTDEQFF. The CDR3 nucleotides are TGTGCCAGCAGCTTGGGCTGGGAGACTAGCGGGACGGATGAGCAGTTCTTC.

Only one count was recorded for this clonotype. V is TRBV7-9 and J is TRBJ1-2; 7 positions agree with TRBD1. The CDR3 loop spans 14 amino acids. Unmatched junction bases numbered 3, after V lost 1 base and J lost 4 bases. The germline gives CDR1 SEHNR, CDR2 FQNEAQ (reference sequence). For the CDR3, the DNA is TGTGCCAGCAGCTTAGGGGACAGCTTCTATGGCTACACCTTC. Translation: CASSLGDSFYGYTF.

This clonotype was counted a single time. The chain combines TRBV30 with TRBJ2-2; D unclear. The germline V gene encodes CDR1 GTSNPN and CDR2 SVGIG (reference sequence). V lost 3 bases, J lost 5 bases, and 7 bases lay in between. CDR3 length equals 12 residues. The CDR3 DNA follows: TGTGCCTGGAGGGAAGGGACCGGGGAGCTGTTTTTT. Translating gives CAWREGTGELFF.

This sequence joins TRBV29-1 and TRBJ2-7, with D unresolved. Germline-derived CDR1 and CDR2 are SQVTM and ANQGSEA. Trimming cost V 1 base and J 4 bases, with 14 bases left between them. This CDR3 region has 14 residues. CDR3 in amino acids: CSVEGRGEVYEQYF. For the CDR3, the DNA is TGCAGCGTTGAAGGCCGCGGTGAAGTTTACGAGCAGTACTTC.

The chain is built from TRBV20-1 and TRBJ2-7; the match to TRBD1 covers 9 bases. The CDR3 is made up of 15 amino acids. V dropped 4 bases and J dropped 0; count of bases not matched to a gene: 7. Germline V CDR1 and CDR2: DFQATT, SNEGSKA (reference sequence). The CDR3 DNA sequence: TGCAGTGCTACCCGGACAGGGGACTCCTCCTACGAGCAGTACTTC. Its translation is CSATRTGDSSYEQYF.

The chain couples TRBV29-1 to TRBJ2-3; 13 positions match TRBD2. The germline CDR1 and CDR2 sequences are SQVTM and ANQGSEA. Trimming removed 4 bases from V and 4 bases from J; junction bases left unmatched: 5. The CDR3 has 15 amino acids. The CDR3 reads CSVGWTSGSADTQYF. The CDR3 nucleotides read TGCAGCGTTGGATGGACTAGCGGGAGTGCAGATACGCAGTATTTT.

The rearrangement uses TRBV20-1 and TRBJ2-5; 9 bases fit TRBD2. The end of the DNA fits TRBJ2-7 better, so the J call may be wrong. The CDR3 consists of 16 residues. Germline loops: CDR1 DFQATT, CDR2 SNEGSKA (reference sequence). CDR3 region: CSARAFVLAGINEQYF. The DNA for the CDR3 is TGCAGTGCTAGAGCCTTTGTCCTAGCGGGAATCAACGAGCAGTACTTC.

Only a few counts were recorded for this clonotype. A much larger clone lies one base from this, so it may be a read error. V usage is TRBV11-2 and J usage is TRBJ2-1; no firm D call. Trimming shortened V by 5 bases and J by 9 bases, and 11 bases separated the two germline ends. The length of the CDR3 is 12 residues. Germline assignment: CDR1 SGHAT and CDR2 FQNNGV. CDR3 in amino acids: CASSPGVSEQFF. The CDR3 nucleotides are TGTGCCAGCAGCCCTGGGGTCAGTGAGCAGTTCTTC.

The chain joins TRBV12-3 or TRBV12-4 to TRBJ2-5; 8 bases match TRBD1. The CDR3 is 15 amino acids. After removal of 2 bases from V and 1 base from J, the junction contained 3 bases not matched to a gene. CDR3 coding DNA: TGTGCCAGCAGTTTACAGGGGGCTGGCCAAGAGACCCAGTACTTC. Protein product: CASSLQGAGQETQYF.

The chain is built from TRBV24-1 and TRBJ2-1; no clear D gene. Deletions cut 0 bases from V and 12 bases from J, with 8 bases between. This CDR3 is built from 12 residues. Germline lookup yields CDR1 KGHDR and CDR2 SFDVKD. CDR3 residues: CATSDLAGMQFF. In nucleotides, the CDR3 is TGTGCCACCAGTGATTTGGCAGGTATGCAGTTCTTC.

The CDR3 here is CASSLGLQGALDTQYF. For the CDR3, the DNA is TGCGCCAGCAGCTTGGGGTTGCAGGGGGCTCTCGATACGCAGTATTTT. The rearrangement joins TRBV5-1 to TRBJ2-3; 8 bases line up with TRBD1. CDR3 length: 16 residues. Germline loops: CDR1 SGHRS, CDR2 YFSETQ. V was clipped by 0 bases and J by 6 bases; unmatched bases: 9.

The chain recombines TRBV12-3 or TRBV12-4 with TRBJ1-5; the match to TRBD1 covers 8 bases. The CDR3 runs to 19 residues. V gave up 2 bases and J gave up 0 bases; unmatched junction bases: 12. CDR3 coding DNA: TGTGCCAGCAGTTTACTCCCCGTAGACAGGGGACCTAGCAATCAGCCCCAGCATTTT. Translating it yields CASSLLPVDRGPSNQPQHF.

The chain recombines TRBV7-8 with TRBJ1-1, with D tentatively TRBD1 (6 bases). The germline V and J ends were trimmed by 1 base and 3 bases, with 15 bases remaining between them. Looked up from germline, CDR1 is SGHVS and CDR2 is FQNEAQ. CDR3 size: 16 residues. The DNA of the CDR3 is TGTGCCAGCAGCTTAGACGAGAGGGGGTCGGACACTGAAGCTTTCTTT. Translated, it gives CASSLDERGSDTEAFF. Supplemented by reference TRBV7-8 and TRBJ1-1, the full variable domain reads GAGVSQSPRYKVAKRGQDVALRCDPISGHVSLFWYQQALGQGPEFLTYFQNEAQLDKSGLPSDRFFAERPEGSVSTLKIQRTQQEDSAVYLCASSLDERGSDTEAFFGQGTRLTVV.

This clonotype appeared a few times. The CDR3 sequence is CSASSSRDSTDTQYF. The CDR3 DNA is TGCAGTGCTAGTAGTAGCAGAGATAGCACAGATACGCAGTATTTT. The chain links TRBV20-1 to TRBJ2-3; no clear D gene. V was trimmed by 3 bases and J by 0 bases, leaving 13 bases between them. CDR3 size: 15 residues. Germline CDR1 is DFQATT and CDR2 is SNEGSKA (reference sequence).

V usage is TRBV12-3 or TRBV12-4 and J usage is TRBJ2-7, with 8 bases fitting TRBD1. After removal of 6 bases from V and 7 bases from J, the junction contained 11 bases not matched to a gene. This CDR3 is built from 14 residues. As DNA, the CDR3 is TGTGCCAGCAGCCGGAAACCTACAGGGGGAGAGCAGTACTTC. Amino acid sequence: CASSRKPTGGEQYF.

The gene calls are TRBV11-1 and TRBJ2-7; D is tentatively TRBD1 or TRBD2 (6 bases each). The CDR3 is 17 amino acids. The V and J ends lost 3 bases and 7 bases respectively, with 25 bases between them. Germline-derived CDR1 and CDR2 are SGHAT and FQDESV (reference sequence). This CDR3 is CASSFDLGGSPRNEQYF. CDR3 coding DNA: TGTGCCAGCAGCTTCGACTTAGGGGGGTCGCCCCGGAATGAGCAGTACTTC.

The chain carries TRBV6-2 or TRBV6-3 and TRBJ2-6, with TRBD1 as a possible D gene (6 bases). CDR3 length equals 19 residues. Trimming took 4 bases from V and 0 from J, leaving 19 bases between them. Germline V gives CDR1 MNHEY, CDR2 SVGEGT. The DNA for the CDR3 is TGTGCCAGCAGTTCGGCTATAGACAGGATTAACTCTGGGGCCAACGTCCTGACTTTC. Residues: CASSSAIDRINSGANVLTF.

V gene TRBV11-2 combines with J gene TRBJ2-5, with D possibly TRBD1 on 6 matching bases. V lost 4 bases to trimming and J lost 7 bases, with 16 bases between them. The length of the CDR3 is 14 residues. Germline V gene data show CDR1 as SGHAT and CDR2 as FQNNGV. In nucleotides, the CDR3 is TGTGCCAGCAGCTCCCCAGGGGTCCGACGGACCCAGTACTTC. This gives the protein CASSSPGVRRTQYF.